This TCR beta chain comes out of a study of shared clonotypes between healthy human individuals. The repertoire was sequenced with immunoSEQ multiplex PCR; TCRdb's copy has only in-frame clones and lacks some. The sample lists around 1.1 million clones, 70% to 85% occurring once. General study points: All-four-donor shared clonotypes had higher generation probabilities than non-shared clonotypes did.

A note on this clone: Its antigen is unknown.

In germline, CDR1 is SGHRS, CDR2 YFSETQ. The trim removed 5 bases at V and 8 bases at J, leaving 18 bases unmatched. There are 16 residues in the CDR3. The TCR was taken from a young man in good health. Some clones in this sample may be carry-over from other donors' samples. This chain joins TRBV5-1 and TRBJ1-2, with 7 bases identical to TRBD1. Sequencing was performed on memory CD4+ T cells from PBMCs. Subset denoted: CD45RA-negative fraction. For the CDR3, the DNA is TGCGCCAGCAGGATCCTGATGACAGGGCGAGGAGAGGGCTACACCTTC. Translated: CASRILMTGRGEGYTF. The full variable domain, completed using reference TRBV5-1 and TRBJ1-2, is KAGVTQTPRYLIKTRGQQVTLSCSPISGHRSVSWYQQTPGQGLQFLFEYFSETQRNKGNFPGRFSGRQFSNSRSEMNVSTLELGDSALYLCASRILMTGRGEGYTFGSGTRLTVV.